What follows are 11 T cell receptor beta chains derived from one specimen sequenced in a study of blood T cell repertoires in COVID-19 (dated by TCRdb to 2018 to 2021). The receptor library was made with the immunoSEQ multiplex PCR assay. TCRdb retrieved this table from immuneACCESS and kept in-frame rearrangements only. Not all clones are present; in checked studies, unresolved V genes account for under half, and no reason is known for the remainder. Across this sample there are about 150,000 clones, with around 84% seen only once. The biggest ten clones account for 10% to 15% of the sample. Input material: peripheral blood. These receptors were collected from a man in his 60s with active or convalescent COVID-19.

The J gene is TRBJ2-7, the V gene TRBV11-3; 7 nucleotides agree with TRBD2. Germline V gene data show CDR1 as SGHNT and CDR2 as YENEEA. There are 16 residues in the CDR3. Germline trimming cut 5 bases from V and 1 base from J; bases unmatched to any gene: 11. The CDR3 DNA sequence: TGTGCCAGCAGCCTAGGGAACGGGAGGCGTTCCTACGAGCAGTACTTC. Translation: CASSLGNGRRSYEQYF.

This chain connects TRBV7-9 to TRBJ2-3; 10 bases line up with TRBD2. This CDR3 has 16 amino acids. From germline, CDR1 is SEHNR and CDR2 FQNEAQ (reference sequence). Unmatched junction bases numbered 7, after V lost 5 bases and J lost 2 bases. DNA for the CDR3: TGTGCCAGCAGCCCTCGGACTAGCGGATACACAGATACGCAGTATTTT. This encodes CASSPRTSGYTDTQYF.

This clone was seen just once. The V and J genes are TRBV29-1 and TRBJ2-2, with D possibly TRBD1 on 6 matching bases. The CDR3 length is 14 residues. Trimming removed 2 bases from V and 2 bases from J, with 9 bases in between. Germline CDR1 SQVTM, CDR2 ANQGSEA. CDR3 sequence (DNA): TGCAGCGTTGAAAGACAGGTCAACACCGGGGAGCTGTTTTTT. This sequence encodes CSVERQVNTGELFF.

This clone was counted a single time. The chain joins TRBV21-1 to TRBJ1-5; the DNA was not compared with TRBD1, the D call given in the table. TRBV21-1 is assigned pseudogene status. There are 15 residues in the CDR3. The CDR3 sequence is CASRGHLFSNQPQHF. The CDR3 DNA is TGTGCCAGCAGGGGACACCTATTTAGCAATCAGCCCCAGCATTTT.

The chain uses TRBV7-9 and TRBJ1-2; 9 positions agree with TRBD1. Germline values: CDR1 SEHNR, CDR2 FQNEAQ (reference sequence). Losses at the gene ends were 5 bases for V and 8 bases for J; bases not matched to a gene: 6. The CDR3 length is 13 residues. The CDR3 protein is CASSPGTGYGYTF. CDR3 nucleotides: TGTGCCAGCAGCCCCGGGACAGGGTACGGCTACACCTTC.

The chain combines TRBV5-1 with TRBJ2-5; 10 bases map to TRBD1. Germline CDR1 SGHRS, CDR2 YFSETQ. V lost 4 bases, J lost 5 bases, and 5 bases stayed unmatched. The CDR3 extends over 14 amino acids. CDR3 amino acids: CASSTGQGSETQYF. DNA for the CDR3: TGCGCCAGCAGCACGGGACAGGGGAGCGAGACCCAGTACTTC. Together with reference TRBV5-1 and TRBJ2-5, the CDR3 gives the full variable domain: KAGVTQTPRYLIKTRGQQVTLSCSPISGHRSVSWYQQTPGQGLQFLFEYFSETQRNKGNFPGRFSGRQFSNSRSEMNVSTLELGDSALYLCASSTGQGSETQYFGPGTRLLVL.

CDR3 DNA sequence: TGTGCCAGCAGCTTAACGGCAGATCAGCCCCAGCATTTT. Its translation: CASSLTADQPQHF. V usage is TRBV7-3 and J usage is TRBJ1-5; D is ambiguous. Germline lookup yields CDR1 SGHTA and CDR2 FQGTGA. Trimming stripped 0 bases from V and 5 bases from J, with 5 bases between. The CDR3 has 13 residues.

V gene TRBV6-2 or TRBV6-3 combines with J gene TRBJ1-5, with 7 nucleotides matching TRBD1. The ends lost 2 bases at V and 5 bases at J; junction bases unmatched: 6. Germline V lookup: CDR1 MNHEY, CDR2 SVGEGT. This CDR3 region has 15 residues. The CDR3 DNA reads TGTGCCAGCAGTTACGGGGACAGTGATTATCAGCCCCAGCATTTT. It codes for CASSYGDSDYQPQHF.

V usage is TRBV5-1 and J usage is TRBJ2-7, with TRBD2 identical over 15 bases. The CDR3 has 16 residues. Germline lookup yields CDR1 SGHRS and CDR2 YFSETQ. V lost 4 bases and J lost 9; bases outside the gene matches: 11. CDR3 loop: CASSQDRGTSGRRQYF. Written as DNA, the CDR3 is TGCGCCAGCAGCCAAGATAGGGGGACTAGCGGGAGGCGGCAGTACTTC.

The genes are TRBV13 and TRBJ1-2; 9 bases agree with TRBD1. The V gene end was trimmed by 5 bases and the J gene end by 5 bases; junction bases not matched to a gene: 3. The CDR3 runs 13 residues. Germline V lookup: CDR1 PRHDT, CDR2 FYEKMQ (reference sequence). Written as DNA, the CDR3 is TGTGCCAGCAGCCGTGGGACAGGGTATGGCTACACCTTC. Its translation is CASSRGTGYGYTF.

Only a few counts were recorded for this clone. This chain connects TRBV2 to TRBJ1-1; no firm D call. V lost 2 bases, J lost 5 bases, and 15 bases lay in between. This CDR3 comprises 15 residues. CDR1 and CDR2 from the germline V gene are SNHLY and FYNNEI. CDR3 nucleotide sequence: TGTGCCAGCAGTGAATCAGGTCTGTCGGGGACTGAAGCTTTCTTT. Translating gives CASSESGLSGTEAFF.